Ten or more counts support the clone carrying this T cell receptor beta chain. Its antigen is unidentified. 5'RACE with constant-segment primers built TCRalpha and TCRbeta cDNA libraries with UMIs. One entry per CDR3 protein results from TCRdb running MiXCR on the 5' RACE reads. The table includes some 320,000 distinct CDR3 sequences, approximately 15% detected once. The CDR3 loop spans 13 amino acids. Germline CDR1 reads SGHNT; CDR2 reads YENEEA. The ends were cut back, 5 bases at V and 3 bases at J, with 11 bases in the middle. This record comes from a study of T-cell memory formation after mild COVID-19. General study findings and limits: Among clones contracting day 15 to 85, CD4/CD8 was balanced, whereas later expanders leaned CD4+.

The V and J genes are TRBV11-3 and TRBJ2-7, with D hard to call. The sequence was collected from a man between 18 and 29 years old who had mild COVID-19 (a few samples of this study predate the infection). Cell type and time point are not known. Input material: PBMCs or a T cell subset sorted from them (not recorded which). The CDR3 here is CASSLARHYEQYF. CDR3 in DNA: TGTGCCAGCAGCCTCGCCCGGCACTACGAGCAGTACTTC.